The T cell receptor beta chain under discussion was sequenced for a study of blood T cell repertoires in COVID-19. For the study at large: Both acute and convalescent COVID-19 samples were obtained from the United States, Italy and Spain. PBMCs, B-cell-depleted T cells, or T cells provided the cDNA or gDNA that made up the material.

The CDR3 has 13 residues. Per germline, CDR1 SGHRS and CDR2 YFSETQ. The V gene end was trimmed by 0 bases and the J gene end by 13 bases; junction bases not matched to a gene: 4. Per the authors' pipeline: Researchers report that nucleated cell counts were estimated from reference gene primer amplification. Generated by immunoSEQ multiplex PCR, the TCRdb table keeps only in-frame clones and is missing some. That table furnishes V, J and clone size, whereas the DNA furnished D and trimming. Among about 150,000 clones listed, 80% to 85% were seen once. The sequencing sample was made of peripheral blood. The sequence was collected from a woman aged 55-70 years with acute or convalescent COVID-19. The chain recombines TRBV5-1 with TRBJ2-6, with 7 bases matching TRBD2. The CDR3 DNA reads as TGCGCCAGCAGCTTGGGGGAGGGGAGGGTCCTGACTTTC. Translation: CASSLGEGRVLTF.